A single sample gave rise to the 25 T cell receptor beta chains below, sequenced in a study of T-cell reconstitution after alpha-beta-depleted transplantation in children. TCRbeta library preparation incorporated unique molecular identifiers. TCRdb analysed the PCR reads with MiXCR anew, one entry per CDR3 protein. The data contain roughly 120,000 distinct CDR3 sequences, 20% to 25% of them singletons. Sample: PBMCs, mostly from graft donor cells, taken 180 days after TCRalphabeta/CD19-depleted stem cell transplant. The receptors originated from a male patient aged 2 to 10 who had a stem cell transplant for chronic granulomatous disease, so the T cells may come from the graft donor.

The chain has TRBV5-1 and TRBJ1-1; possible D gene TRBD1, 5 bases. Trimming stripped 4 bases from V and 3 bases from J, with 16 bases between. The CDR3 runs to 15 residues. The germline CDR1 and CDR2 sequences are SGHRS and YFSETQ. CDR3: CASSLNMLGDTEAFF. Written as DNA, the CDR3 is TGCGCCAGCAGCCTCAATATGCTGGGGGACACTGAAGCTTTCTTT.

The chain recombines TRBV24-1 with TRBJ2-6; 9 nucleotides match TRBD1. Trimming removed 6 bases from V and 2 bases from J; junction bases left unmatched: 7. The CDR3 is 17 amino acids. Germline CDR1 and CDR2: KGHDR and SFDVKD. CDR3 coding DNA: TGTGCCACCAGTCCCACCCGACAGGGGGCTGGGGCCAACGTCCTGACTTTC. Its translation is CATSPTRQGAGANVLTF.

This clonotype was detected only once. In DNA form, the CDR3 reads TGTGCCAGCAGCTTAGGGGACAGGGTTGCCGGGGAGCTGTTTTTT. Protein product: CASSLGDRVAGELFF. This chain joins TRBV11-2 and TRBJ2-2, with 9 bases matching TRBD1. Germline V gene lookup returns CDR1 SGHAT and CDR2 FQNNGV. With V trimmed by 1 base and J by 6 bases, 3 bases remained unmatched. The CDR3 has 15 amino acids.

The chain recombines TRBV18 with TRBJ2-7, with TRBD1 matching 7 bases. The CDR3 length is 15 residues. Per germline, CDR1 KGHSH and CDR2 LQKENI. V lost 2 bases, J lost 6 bases, and 10 bases stayed unmatched. This CDR3 reads CASSPAAGGIFEQYF. CDR3 DNA: TGTGCCAGCTCACCAGCGGCAGGGGGTATCTTCGAGCAGTACTTC.

This clonotype was recorded a few times. The chain links TRBV6-1 to TRBJ2-1; TRBD2 is a possible D gene (5 bases). Germline CDR1 reads MNHNS; CDR2 reads SASEGT. This CDR3 is 15 amino acids long. V lost 5 bases and J 1 base, leaving 12 bases between the germline ends. CDR3 region: CASSRRGPSYNEQFF. CDR3 nucleotide sequence: TGTGCCAGCAGTAGACGGGGTCCTTCCTACAATGAGCAGTTCTTC.

This clonotype has ten or more counts. The gene calls are TRBV5-6 and TRBJ2-2; D is uncertain. V was trimmed by 4 bases and J by 4 bases, leaving 11 bases between them. The CDR3 is 14 amino acids. CDR1 and CDR2 from the germline V gene are SGHDT and YYEEEE. CDR3 amino acids: CASSQKTLTGELFF. CDR3 nucleotide sequence: TGTGCCAGCAGCCAAAAGACTCTCACCGGGGAGCTGTTTTTT.

The table lists this clonotype with a few counts. The V gene is TRBV28, the J gene TRBJ2-7; D is unclear. In germline, CDR1 is MDHEN, CDR2 SYDVKM. With 3 bases removed from V and 0 bases from J, the gap between germline ends came to 12 bases. The CDR3 length is 15 residues. The CDR3 sequence is CASSFFRLASYEQYF. DNA of the CDR3: TGTGCCAGCAGTTTTTTTAGACTCGCCTCCTACGAGCAGTACTTC.

This clonotype appeared many times. The chain has TRBV29-1 and TRBJ2-1; 10 nucleotides line up with TRBD2. Germline CDR1 and CDR2: SQVTM and ANQGSEA. The CDR3 runs 16 residues. Losses at the gene ends were 4 bases for V and 8 bases for J; bases not matched to a gene: 14. This chain's CDR3 is CSVGSDLAGELHEQFF. CDR3 DNA: TGCAGCGTTGGCTCCGATCTAGCGGGAGAACTCCATGAGCAGTTCTTC.

Ten or more counts support this clonotype. The chain employs TRBV20-1 and TRBJ2-3; 9 bases align to TRBD1. CDR1 DFQATT and CDR2 SNEGSKA come from the germline V gene (reference sequence). Trimming cost V 4 bases and J 3 bases; bases outside gene matches: 5. CDR3 length equals 14 residues. The CDR3 protein is CSATGQGRTDTQYF. The CDR3 DNA sequence: TGCAGTGCTACCGGACAGGGGAGAACAGATACGCAGTATTTT.

This clonotype has ten or more counts. The rearrangement links TRBV18 to TRBJ1-2; TRBD1 aligns across 9 bases. Germline lookup yields CDR1 KGHSH and CDR2 LQKENI. The CDR3 is 15 residues long. V shed 1 base, J shed 8 bases, and the junction held 8 bases outside the gene matches. The CDR3 protein is CASSPLDGQGRGYTF. The CDR3 DNA is TGTGCCAGCTCACCACTCGATGGACAGGGGCGCGGCTACACCTTC. The entire variable domain, with the rest obtained from reference TRBV18 and TRBJ1-2, is as follows: NAGVMQNPRHLVRRRGQEARLRCSPMKGHSHVYWYRQLPEEGLKFMVYLQKENIIDESGMPKERFSAEFPKEGPSILRIQQVVRGDSAAYFCASSPLDGQGRGYTFGSGTRLTVV.

Here the CDR3 DNA reads TGTGCCAGCAGCCCCAAGGGGTCGTCGGGTGAGCCCCAGCATTTT. Protein sequence: CASSPKGSSGEPQHF. This rearrangement joins TRBV4-2 to TRBJ1-5; possible D gene TRBD1, 5 bases. V lost 4 bases, J lost 8 bases, and 18 bases lay in between. This CDR3 is 15 amino acids long. Germline-derived CDR1 and CDR2 are LGHNA and YNFKEQ.

The chain joins TRBV28 to TRBJ1-1; D may be TRBD1 (6 bases). V lost 7 bases to trimming and J lost 5 bases, with 20 bases between them. From germline, CDR1 is MDHEN and CDR2 SYDVKM. The CDR3 is made up of 15 amino acids. DNA of the CDR3: TGTGCCAGCACCACCCCCACAGGGTTGCGGACTGAAGCTTTCTTT. As protein: CASTTPTGLRTEAFF.

This clonotype has a count of ten or more. V usage is TRBV12-3 or TRBV12-4 and J usage is TRBJ2-7, with 8 positions matching TRBD1. Trimming took 5 bases from V and 2 from J; bases not matched to a gene: 5. The CDR3 length is 14 residues. The CDR3 is CASSRQGQAYEQYF. The CDR3 coding sequence is TGTGCCAGCAGTCGACAGGGGCAGGCCTACGAGCAGTACTTC.

The table lists this clonotype with a few counts. V usage is TRBV24-1 and J usage is TRBJ2-1; tentatively, D is TRBD2 (6 bases). The ends were cut back, 4 bases at V and 6 bases at J, with 12 bases in the middle. Germline CDR1 reads KGHDR; CDR2 reads SFDVKD. The CDR3 length is 14 residues. This CDR3 reads CATSERDSPNEQFF. For the CDR3, the DNA is TGTGCCACCAGTGAGCGGGACTCCCCCAATGAGCAGTTCTTC.

This clonotype showed up just a few times. The chain recombines TRBV18 with TRBJ2-1, with D unclear. Germline V gives CDR1 KGHSH, CDR2 LQKENI. CDR3 size: 12 residues. V was clipped by 4 bases and J by 7 bases, with 8 bases between them. This chain's CDR3 is CASSRWDNEQFF. The DNA of the CDR3 is TGTGCCAGCTCACGGTGGGATAATGAGCAGTTCTTC.

This clonotype was detected only a few times. V gene TRBV11-2 combines with J gene TRBJ2-1; tentative D call: TRBD2 (6 bases). Looked up from germline, CDR1 is SGHAT and CDR2 is FQNNGV. V was shortened by 8 bases and J by 6 bases, with 17 bases between the two germline ends. This CDR3 is built from 14 residues. CDR3 bases: TGTGCCAGCGGAGGGCTGATCCAGGGCAATGAGCAGTTCTTC. Residues: CASGGLIQGNEQFF. Full variable domain (missing parts from reference TRBV11-2 and TRBJ2-1): EAGVAQSPRYKIIEKRQSVAFWCNPISGHATLYWYQQILGQGPKLLIQFQNNGVVDDSQLPKDRFSAERLKGVDSTLKIQPAKLEDSAVYLCASGGLIQGNEQFFGPGTRLTVL.

The V gene is TRBV13, the J gene TRBJ1-1, with 7 bases identical to TRBD1. Germline V gene lookup returns CDR1 PRHDT and CDR2 FYEKMQ (reference sequence). This CDR3 has 15 amino acids. V shed 5 bases and J 6 bases; nucleotides not matched to a gene: 12. CDR3 sequence reads: CASSPLTGLNAEAFF. The CDR3 DNA reads TGTGCCAGCAGCCCTCTGACAGGGCTTAATGCTGAAGCTTTCTTT.

This clonotype has just a few counts. The chain joins TRBV29-1 to TRBJ1-2; D is ambiguous. CDR1 is SQVTM and CDR2 is ANQGSEA in the germline V gene. With 3 bases removed from V and 9 bases from J, the gap between germline ends came to 11 bases. The CDR3 length is 11 residues. CDR3 DNA sequence: TGCAGCGTTGAGTCCCTCCGGAGCTACACCTTC. It is translated as CSVESLRSYTF.

This clonotype occurred once. The chain joins TRBV6-5 to TRBJ2-3; 9 bases are a match to TRBD1. Germline V gene sequence: CDR1 MNHEY, CDR2 SVGAGI. The CDR3 runs to 17 residues. V dropped 4 bases and J dropped 5; count of bases not matched to a gene: 13. DNA for the CDR3: TGTGCCAGCAGTTCTCAGAGATCGACAGGGGGAATAGATACGCAGTATTTT. It codes for CASSSQRSTGGIDTQYF.

The rearrangement joins TRBV20-1 to TRBJ2-7; no reliable D call. CDR3 length equals 15 residues. Germline V gene sequence: CDR1 DFQATT, CDR2 SNEGSKA (reference sequence). V was shortened by 2 bases and J by 3 bases, with 17 bases between the two germline ends. The CDR3 region has the DNA TGCAGTGCTAGACCCAAGATGACACAGCTCTACGAGCAGTACTTC. It translates to CSARPKMTQLYEQYF.

This clonotype came up many times. J is TRBJ1-4 and V is TRBV15; TRBD1 matches 7 bases. The CDR3 is 14 amino acids. V shed 6 bases, J shed 7 bases, and the junction held 8 bases outside the gene matches. The germline gives CDR1 LNHNV, CDR2 YYDKDF (reference sequence). This CDR3 reads CATSLKGAGEKLFF. The CDR3 region has the DNA TGTGCCACCAGTTTGAAGGGGGCTGGTGAAAAACTGTTTTTT.

This clonotype was observed at least ten times. The chain is built from TRBV4-3 and TRBJ2-7, with no clear D. Germline-derived CDR1 and CDR2 are LGHNA and YSLEER. Trimming pared 2 bases from V and 0 bases from J, leaving 8 bases between. The CDR3 has 14 residues. CDR3 coding DNA: TGCGCCAGCAGCCAAAACCAGGACTCCTACGAGCAGTACTTC. Residues: CASSQNQDSYEQYF.

As DNA, the CDR3 is TGTGCCATGGGCCCCCCGGACCTCTATGGCTACACCTTC. Protein sequence: CAMGPPDLYGYTF. This chain links TRBV7-9 with TRBJ1-2; D is unclear. V was cut by 10 bases and J by 4 bases, with 16 bases left in between. Germline CDR1 SEHNR, CDR2 FQNEAQ (reference sequence). This CDR3 contains 13 residues.

Many counts were recorded for this clonotype. The chain links TRBV4-1 to TRBJ1-5; D is possibly TRBD1 (5 bases). Trimming removed 3 bases from V and 4 bases from J, with 10 bases in between. This CDR3 has 14 amino acids. Germline CDR1 MGHRA, CDR2 YSYEKL. For the CDR3, the DNA is TGCGCCAGCAGCCAGTGGACACCTAATCAGCCCCAGCATTTT. Translating it yields CASSQWTPNQPQHF.

There are many counts of this clonotype. The chain carries TRBV7-6 and TRBJ2-7; 8 bases are a match to TRBD2. V gave up 5 bases and J gave up 3 bases; unmatched junction bases: 12. From germline, CDR1 is SGHVS and CDR2 FNYEAQ. The CDR3 has 16 amino acids. CDR3 protein: CASSQMVTSGIYEQYF. For the CDR3, the DNA is TGTGCCAGCAGCCAAATGGTAACTAGCGGCATCTACGAGCAGTACTTC.